The present T cell receptor (beta chain) was sequenced within a study of monozygotic twins with inflammatory bowel disease. Every TCR library used approximately 4,000 ng of total RNA. The team made cDNA by running eight separate reactions for each sample. TCRdb re-called the 5' RACE reads and catalogs CDR3 proteins one per entry, DNA excluded. The sample table includes approximately 400,000 distinct CDR3 sequences. Per the germline V gene, CDR1 is MNHEY and CDR2 is SVGAGI. The CDR3 covers 15 residues. About this clonotype: Its matching antigen is unknown.

Study-wide results and limits: With others, IBD patients shared fewer clonotypes than healthy twins did, especially with disease activity.

The receptor comes from a human donor with ulcerative colitis or Crohn's disease, or a healthy co-twin of an affected twin (not recorded which). Sequences were obtained from blood. This sequence joins TRBV6-5 and TRBJ2-3; TCRdb selects TRBD1, and the lack of DNA leaves this call unchecked. The CDR3 here is CASSSPRTVTDTQYF.